The 10 T cell receptor beta chains below were found in one sample sequenced in a study of blood T cells in healthy people across ages. Through a sample-barcoded 5' primer and a J-beta primer mix, a second PCR was run for roughly 7 to 11 cycles. TCRdb recomputed calls from the 5' RACE reads with MiXCR, one row per CDR3 protein. Of 1.5 million to 2 million distinct CDR3 sequences listed, roughly 30% are singletons. Sequencing was done on a sample of blood. The receptor source for this set is a woman aged 25 to 39 in good health.

This clonotype was observed a handful of times. The chain combines TRBV28 with TRBJ2-3; D is perhaps TRBD2 (6 bases). Trimming left V 10 bases short and J 0 bases short, with 14 bases between. This CDR3 region has 14 residues. The germline CDR1 and CDR2 sequences are MDHEN and SYDVKM. CDR3 coding DNA: TGTGCCACCTCTGTTGGGACTAGCACAGATACGCAGTATTTT. Translating it yields CATSVGTSTDTQYF.

The table lists this clonotype with a few counts. The chain has TRBV15 and TRBJ1-2; no definite D call. The CDR3 loop spans 15 amino acids. Germline CDR1 LNHNV, CDR2 YYDKDF (reference sequence). Between the trimmed V and J ends, which lost 0 bases and 5 bases, there was a span of 13 bases. The CDR3 DNA reads as TGTGCCACCAGCAGAGATCTGGGAGGGAAGTATGGCTACACCTTC. This encodes CATSRDLGGKYGYTF.

The chain links TRBV20-1 to TRBJ2-7; 8 bases are shared with TRBD1. The V segment lost 6 bases and the J segment 2 bases; nucleotides outside the gene matches: 15. The CDR3 runs to 16 residues. The V gene's germline CDR1 is DFQATT and CDR2 SNEGSKA (reference sequence). CDR3 sequence reads: CSARAKPGQDPYEQYV. Written as DNA, the CDR3 is TGCAGTGCGCGGGCAAAACCGGGACAGGACCCCTACGAGCAGTACGTC.

The rearrangement links TRBV7-9 to TRBJ2-1, with D perhaps TRBD2 (6 bases). V gave up 5 bases and J gave up 5 bases, with 13 bases separating them. The germline V gene encodes CDR1 SEHNR and CDR2 FQNEAQ (reference sequence). CDR3 length: 14 residues. CDR3 amino acids: CASSLGDLNNEQFF. In nucleotides, the CDR3 is TGTGCCAGCAGCCTCGGGGACTTAAACAATGAGCAGTTCTTC.

In regard to this clonotype: A clone one base away is much larger, so this may be a read error. V and J are TRBV6-1 and TRBJ1-5, with TRBD1 identical over 7 bases. J gave up 5 bases and V 7 bases, and 17 bases lay outside the gene matches. The CDR3 sequence is 17 residues long. Germline CDR1 is MNHNS and CDR2 is SASEGT. The CDR3 sequence is CASNLGTQGGEDQPQHF. The CDR3 region has the DNA TGTGCCAGCAACCTCGGCACTCAGGGGGGGGAGGATCAGCCCCAGCATTTT.

The gene calls are TRBV5-1 and TRBJ2-5, with 7 bases that match TRBD2. V lost 2 bases to trimming and J lost 4 bases; unmatched junction nucleotides: 8. The germline V gene has CDR1 SGHRS and CDR2 YFSETQ. The CDR3 consists of 15 residues. CDR3 DNA sequence: TGCGCCAGCAGCTTAGGGTCCTTAGCGGGAGAGACCCAGTACTTC. It yields the protein CASSLGSLAGETQYF. Filled out from reference TRBV5-1 and TRBJ2-5, the complete variable domain reads KAGVTQTPRYLIKTRGQQVTLSCSPISGHRSVSWYQQTPGQGLQFLFEYFSETQRNKGNFPGRFSGRQFSNSRSEMNVSTLELGDSALYLCASSLGSLAGETQYFGPGTRLLVL.

This rearrangement joins TRBV18 to TRBJ2-4, with 8 positions matching TRBD1. Trimming cost V 3 bases and J 3 bases; bases outside gene matches: 4. The CDR3 totals 15 residues. The germline CDR1 and CDR2 sequences are KGHSH and LQKENI. CDR3 in amino acids: CASSPDREDKNIQYF. CDR3 in DNA: TGTGCCAGCTCACCGGACAGGGAAGACAAAAACATTCAGTACTTC.

Many counts were recorded for this clonotype. The chain links TRBV7-9 to TRBJ1-5; TRBD1 matches 7 bases. With 5 bases clipped from V and 2 bases from J, the junction kept 3 bases outside the gene matches. The CDR3 consists of 14 residues. The germline gives CDR1 SEHNR, CDR2 FQNEAQ (reference sequence). The CDR3 reads CASSVDRGNQPQHF. In DNA form, the CDR3 reads TGTGCCAGCAGCGTCGACAGGGGCAATCAGCCCCAGCATTTT.

The table lists this clonotype with a few counts. This sequence joins TRBV6-6 and TRBJ1-5; 7 nucleotides agree with TRBD1. V shed 0 bases and J 3 bases; nucleotides not matched to a gene: 5. This CDR3 has 16 amino acids. Per germline, CDR1 MNHNY and CDR2 SVGAGI (reference sequence). CDR3 sequence (DNA): TGTGCCAGCAGTTACTCGGGGACAGATTACAATCAGCCCCAGCATTTT. It yields the protein CASSYSGTDYNQPQHF.

This clonotype came up a few times. This chain links TRBV3-1 with TRBJ1-2; tentative D call: TRBD1 (6 bases). Trimming pared 3 bases from V and 8 bases from J, leaving 13 bases between. Looked up from germline, CDR1 is LGHDT and CDR2 is YNNKEL (reference sequence). This CDR3 comprises 13 residues. The CDR3 DNA sequence: TGTGCCAGCAGCCATCCTTGGGGGGCAGGCTACACCTTC. It translates to CASSHPWGAGYTF.